Shown below are 23 T cell receptor beta chains from a single sample sequenced in a study of CD8+CD57+ T cells in acquired aplastic anemia. Selection for sequencing was limited to patients who had shown CD8+CD57+ cell expansion by flow cytometry. TCR beta VDJ combinations and CDR3 sequences were profiled from genomic DNA. TCRdb analysed the reads with MiXCR anew, one entry per CDR3 protein. This table has more than 250,000 distinct CDR3 sequences, approximately 86% appearing once. Sequencing input: sorted CD4+, CD8+, or CD8+CD57+ T cells (not recorded which) from PBMCs. Receptors originate from a human donor with aplastic anemia.

V gene TRBV10-3 combines with J gene TRBJ2-7; 7 bases agree with TRBD1. Germline values: CDR1 ENHRY, CDR2 SYGVKD. This CDR3 region has 17 residues. Trimming removed 0 bases from V and 0 bases from J; junction bases left unmatched: 8. The CDR3 region is CAISESTGQSSSYEQYF. The DNA for the CDR3 is TGTGCCATCAGTGAGTCGACGGGACAGTCAAGCTCCTACGAGCAGTACTTC.

This clonotype was counted ten times or more. The chain is built from TRBV20-1 and TRBJ1-2; D perhaps matches TRBD1 (5 bases). The CDR3 is 13 residues long. V dropped 2 bases and J dropped 3 bases, with 10 bases sitting between them. The germline V gene encodes CDR1 DFQATT and CDR2 SNEGSKA (reference sequence). CDR3 loop: CSARRREDYGYTF. The CDR3 DNA is TGCAGTGCTAGACGCAGGGAGGACTATGGCTACACCTTC.

This chain links TRBV28 with TRBJ1-2, with D perhaps TRBD1 (6 bases). Germline loops: CDR1 MDHEN, CDR2 SYDVKM. V lost 5 bases and J 6 bases, leaving 16 bases between the germline ends. The CDR3 has 14 amino acids. CDR3 loop: CASSLPDRYHGYTF. The DNA of the CDR3 is TGTGCCAGCAGTCTCCCAGACAGGTACCATGGCTACACCTTC.

In the case of this clonotype: This clone may be a read error of a much larger clone one base away. The conserved closing phenylalanine or tryptophan is absent in this CDR3, likely reflecting a read error. The DNA is omitted, as the CDR3 cannot be located on it reliably, and the CDR3 follows TCRdb's listing. The J gene is TRBJ2-3, the V gene TRBV9. Germline assignment: CDR1 SGDLS and CDR2 YYNGEE. The CDR3 numbers 13 amino acids, ends counted. This CDR3 is CASSDGSDKQYFV.

Concerning this clonotype: The limits of the CDR3 on the DNA are not certain, so only TCRdb's listed CDR3 is given. The chain links TRBV7-9 to TRBJ1-2; TRBD1 is the table's D call and was not checked against the DNA. Germline V gene sequence: CDR1 SEHNR, CDR2 FQNEAQ (reference sequence). The CDR3 length equals 15 residues, ends included. The CDR3 loop reads CAGQGAREAQYFETF.

To note about this clonotype: This is likely a read error, given that the CDR3 carries no conserved phenylalanine or tryptophan at its end. The limits of the CDR3 on the DNA are not certain, so only TCRdb's listed CDR3 is given. This rearrangement joins TRBV7-3 to TRBJ2-3; the table names TRBD2, a call not compared with the DNA. Germline assignment: CDR1 SGHTA and CDR2 FQGTGA. The CDR3 totals 13 residues, both ends included. CDR3 amino acids: CASSSGGTCGQTL.

The CDR3 loop is CASSSDVRDIQYF. The CDR3 DNA reads as TGTGCCAGCAGCTCAGATGTCAGGGACATTCAGTACTTC. The gene calls are TRBV7-8 and TRBJ2-4; tentatively, D is TRBD1 (5 bases). V dropped 4 bases and J dropped 8 bases, with 12 bases sitting between them. Germline CDR1 and CDR2: SGHVS and FQNEAQ. This CDR3 contains 13 residues.

Of note for this clonotype: Compared with germline, one end of the junction differs, possibly owing to a read error. The V call is TRBV19, the J call TRBJ2-1, with TRBD2 matching over 12 bases. The germline gives CDR1 LNHDA, CDR2 SQIVND (reference sequence). This CDR3 is built from 17 residues. CDR3 loop: CASSIASGRGIVNGQFF. The CDR3 DNA is TGTGCCAGTAGTATAGCTAGCGGGAGGGGTATAGTCAATGGGCAGTTCTTC.

This chain links TRBV7-9 with TRBJ2-7; no reliable D call. V was pared by 5 bases and J by 3 bases, with 2 bases between. Looked up from germline, CDR1 is SEHNR and CDR2 is FQNEAQ (reference sequence). The CDR3 has 10 residues. In DNA form, the CDR3 reads TGTGCCAGCAGCCTCTACGAGCAGTACTTC. It specifies CASSLYEQYF.

Comments on this clonotype: One end of the junction fails to match germline, which may point to a read error. The chain combines TRBV24-1 with TRBJ2-1; no firm D call. This CDR3 contains 13 residues. Germline V gene data show CDR1 as KGHDR and CDR2 as SFDVKD. CDR3 nucleotide sequence: TGTGCCAGCAGTGCCGCTAGTTACAATAAGCAGTTCTTC. Residues: CASSAASYNKQFF.

A word on this clonotype: Germline is not matched at one junction end, which may reflect a read error. The J gene is TRBJ2-3, the V gene TRBV2; the D gene could be TRBD1 or TRBD2 (5 bases each). The CDR3 covers 13 residues. Germline V CDR1 and CDR2: SNHLY, FYNNEI. The CDR3 DNA is TGTGCCAGCGGAGAGGGGCTCACAGATACGCAGTCCTTC. It is translated as CASGEGLTDTQSF.

This clonotype appeared a few times. The rearrangement links TRBV11-2 to TRBJ1-1; D is unclear. The germline CDR1 and CDR2 sequences are SGHAT and FQNNGV. The V end lost 2 bases, the J end lost 1 base, and 8 bases lay between the germline ends. CDR3 length equals 14 residues. The CDR3 nucleotides are TGTGCCAGCAGCTTATCCCCAGAGAACACTGAAGCTTTCTTT. Protein product: CASSLSPENTEAFF. Drawing the rest from reference TRBV11-2 and TRBJ1-1, the complete variable domain is EAGVAQSPRYKIIEKRQSVAFWCNPISGHATLYWYQQILGQGPKLLIQFQNNGVVDDSQLPKDRFSAERLKGVDSTLKIQPAKLEDSAVYLCASSLSPENTEAFFGQGTRLTVV.

This rearrangement joins TRBV24-1 to TRBJ2-7; 7 bases map to TRBD1. The CDR3 length is 17 residues. Per germline, CDR1 KGHDR and CDR2 SFDVKD. V lost 4 bases to trimming and J lost 4 bases; unmatched junction nucleotides: 15. As DNA, the CDR3 is TGTGCCACCAGTGACAAGAAAACAGGGGCACAAGAGTACGAGCAGTACGTC. Translated, it gives CATSDKKTGAQEYEQYV.

In regard to this clonotype: The CDR3 end shows no conserved phenylalanine or tryptophan, and so a read error is likely. The limits of the CDR3 on the DNA are not certain, so only TCRdb's listed CDR3 is given. This chain joins TRBV2 and TRBJ2-3; TRBD2, as called in the table, went unchecked against the DNA. The germline gives CDR1 SNHLY, CDR2 FYNNEI. The CDR3 extends over 15 residues, inclusive of both ends. CDR3 amino acids: CASSDIQSGTYYKYH.

The rearrangement uses TRBV5-6 and TRBJ2-3; 14 positions match TRBD2. Germline V lookup: CDR1 SGHDT, CDR2 YYEEEE. The ends lost 9 bases at V and 6 bases at J; junction bases unmatched: 6. The CDR3 has 14 amino acids. The CDR3 region has the DNA TGTGCCAACGGACTAGCGGGGGGTCCCGATACGCAGTATTTT. Amino acids: CANGLAGGPDTQYF. The full variable domain, rest sourced from reference TRBV5-6 and TRBJ2-3, is DAGVTQSPTHLIKTRGQQVTLRCSPKSGHDTVSWYQQALGQGPQFIFQYYEEEERQRGNFPDRFSGHQFPNYSSELNVNALLLGDSALYLCANGLAGGPDTQYFGPGTRLTVL.

About this clonotype itself: Mismatch with germline at one junction end may stem from a read error. The chain links TRBV15 to TRBJ2-7, with D possibly matching TRBD2 (6 bases). This CDR3 is 14 amino acids long. Germline lookup yields CDR1 LNHNV and CDR2 YYDKDF (reference sequence). CDR3 region: CATKFRGEDYEQYF. The CDR3 region has the DNA TGTGCCACCAAGTTCAGAGGGGAGGACTACGAACAGTACTTC.

This clonotype was seen more than once but under ten times. The chain recombines TRBV7-6 with TRBJ2-1; possible D gene TRBD1, 6 bases. This CDR3 contains 16 residues. V was pared by 2 bases and J by 11 bases, with 22 bases between. Germline values: CDR1 SGHVS, CDR2 FNYEAQ. CDR3 nucleotides: TGTGCCAGCAGCTTACCCCACGGGACAAAAGAGACTCAGCAGTTCTTC. It encodes CASSLPHGTKETQQFF.

Here the CDR3 DNA reads TGTGCCAGTAGTATTACTAGCGGGAGTCGGAACTACAATGAGCAGTTCTTC. Its translation is CASSITSGSRNYNEQFF. The gene calls are TRBV19 and TRBJ2-1; 11 bases match TRBD2. The CDR3 runs 17 residues. V shed 3 bases, J shed 3 bases, and the junction held 7 bases outside the gene matches. CDR1 and CDR2 from the germline V gene are LNHDA and SQIVND (reference sequence).

The chain recombines TRBV5-4 with TRBJ2-7; D gene unclear. Germline CDR1 SGHNT, CDR2 YYREEE (reference sequence). V shed 2 bases and J shed 3 bases, with 15 bases lying between them. There are 15 residues in the CDR3. The DNA for the CDR3 is TGTGCCAGCAGCTTTACTAAGCCCCTACTCTACGAGCAGTACTTC. The encoded protein is CASSFTKPLLYEQYF.

This chain uses TRBV7-2 with TRBJ2-5; TRBD1 matches at 7 bases. The J call may be in error: the DNA end matches TRBJ2-1 better. The V gene's germline CDR1 is SGHTA and CDR2 FQGNSA. This CDR3 comprises 15 residues. CDR3 DNA: TGTGCCAGCAGCAGAGCGAGACAGGGCGATACTCAGCAGTTCTTC. Its protein product is CASSRARQGDTQQFF.

V is TRBV7-9 and J is TRBJ1-1; D possibly corresponds to TRBD1 (5 bases). V shed 5 bases and J shed 13 bases, with 26 bases lying between them. Per the germline V gene, CDR1 is SEHNR and CDR2 is FQNEAQ (reference sequence). The CDR3 runs 15 residues. The CDR3 DNA follows: TGTGCCAGCAGCGTAGATCAGGGCGCGATCAATGAGCATTTCTTT. This translates into CASSVDQGAINEHFF.

The rearrangement joins TRBV6-1 to TRBJ1-4; 11 nucleotides agree with TRBD1. Germline-derived CDR1 and CDR2 are MNHNS and SASEGT. This CDR3 comprises 14 residues. Trimming at V came to 6 bases and at J to 7 bases, leaving 4 bases not matched to a gene. As DNA, the CDR3 is TGTGCCAGCAGGACCGGGACAGGGGGTGAAAAACTGTTTTTT. It specifies CASRTGTGGEKLFF.

V usage is TRBV7-8 and J usage is TRBJ2-7; D remains unclear. This CDR3 is 18 amino acids long. In germline, CDR1 is SGHVS, CDR2 FQNEAQ. V gave up 4 bases and J gave up 3 bases, with 25 bases separating them. CDR3 in DNA: TGTGCCAGCAGCTCTCATCCAGACGTGTCACCCCTCCACTACGAGCAGTACGTC. As protein: CASSSHPDVSPLHYEQYV.